A selection of T cell receptor beta chains follows, all from one sample in a study of T cell responses to AZD1222 COVID-19 vaccine. Repertoires were generated with immunoSEQ multiplex PCR, while TCRdb's copy carries only in-frame clones and drops some. The table shows some 100,000 clones, with 90% occurring only once. The specimen comprised peripheral blood, sampled on day 0 of AZD1222 vaccination. The receptors originated from an adult in good health. The CDR3 runs from the conserved cysteine through the conserved F or W. The order of the fields is CDR3 protein, CDR3 DNA, D gene, V gene, clone size, J gene. D genes are given only for firm matches. Rows give clone size only sometimes, using once, few, many, or a class for an expanded clone.

CDR3aa: CASSSFSGDGTGELFF
CDR3nt: TGTGCCAGCAGTTCCTTCTCCGGAGACGGCACCGGGGAGCTGTTTTTT
d_gene: NA
v_gene: TRBV6-6
abundance: NA
j_gene: TRBJ2-2

CDR3aa: CASSVPGGSGNTIYF
CDR3nt: TGTGCCAGCAGCGTACCGGGGGGATCTGGAAACACCATATATTTT
d_gene: NA
v_gene: TRBV7-9
abundance: NA
j_gene: TRBJ1-3

CDR3aa: CATGGGQGGSSVGGYTF
CDR3nt: TGTGCCACCGGGGGTGGGCAGGGAGGATCTTCAGTTGGTGGCTACACCTTC
d_gene: NA
v_gene: TRBV10-3
abundance: NA
j_gene: TRBJ1-2

CDR3aa: CASSSAREKLANYNEQFF
CDR3nt: TGTGCCAGCAGCTCCGCCCGGGAAAAGCTAGCGAACTACAATGAGCAGTTCTTC
d_gene: NA
v_gene: TRBV7-9
abundance: once
j_gene: TRBJ2-1

CDR3aa: CSVEGWGSSYEQYF
CDR3nt: TGCAGCGTTGAAGGGTGGGGCAGCTCCTACGAGCAGTACTTC
d_gene: NA
v_gene: TRBV29-1
abundance: NA
j_gene: TRBJ2-7

CDR3aa: CASSQDQDRVYTF
CDR3nt: TGCGCCAGCAGCCAAGATCAGGACAGGGTTTACACCTTC
d_gene: TRBD1
v_gene: TRBV4-1
abundance: NA
j_gene: TRBJ1-2

CDR3aa: CASSWPTSGVHEQFF
CDR3nt: TGTGCCAGCAGCTGGCCGACTAGCGGGGTCCATGAGCAGTTCTTC
d_gene: TRBD2
v_gene: TRBV7-2
abundance: NA
j_gene: TRBJ2-1

CDR3aa: CASSLDPQTGDDNSPLHF
CDR3nt: TGTGCCAGCAGCTTAGATCCCCAGACAGGGGATGATAATTCACCCCTCCACTTT
d_gene: TRBD1
v_gene: TRBV11-3
abundance: once
j_gene: TRBJ1-6

CDR3aa: CASSPRLQGAPNEKLFF
CDR3nt: TGTGCCAGCTCACCACGTTTACAGGGGGCACCTAATGAAAAACTGTTTTTT
d_gene: TRBD1
v_gene: TRBV18
abundance: NA
j_gene: TRBJ1-4

CDR3aa: CASSLERQGPQHF
CDR3nt: TGTGCCAGCAGCTTAGAAAGGCAAGGGCCCCAGCATTTT
d_gene: NA
v_gene: TRBV7-2
abundance: once
j_gene: TRBJ1-5

CDR3aa: CASSSPTGTTPYEQYF
CDR3nt: TGTGCCAGCAGTTCCCCAACCGGGACTACCCCCTACGAGCAGTACTTC
d_gene: TRBD2
v_gene: TRBV28
abundance: NA
j_gene: TRBJ2-7

CDR3aa: CASGRAGGSYEQYF
CDR3nt: TGTGCCAGCGGACGGGCAGGGGGGTCCTATGAGCAGTACTTC
d_gene: NA
v_gene: TRBV7-9
abundance: NA
j_gene: TRBJ2-7

CDR3aa: CASSIDSPGNTEAFF
CDR3nt: TGTGCCAGTAGTATAGATAGCCCAGGGAACACTGAAGCTTTCTTT
d_gene: NA
v_gene: TRBV19
abundance: NA
j_gene: TRBJ1-1

CDR3aa: CASSEWIRGLYEQYF
CDR3nt: TGTGCCAGCAGTGAATGGATTCGGGGGCTCTACGAGCAGTACTTC
d_gene: NA
v_gene: TRBV2
abundance: NA
j_gene: TRBJ2-7

CDR3aa: CASSAGAENTEAFF
CDR3nt: TGTGCCAGCAGTGCAGGGGCAGAGAACACTGAAGCTTTCTTT
d_gene: NA
v_gene: TRBV6-4
abundance: NA
j_gene: TRBJ1-1

CDR3aa: CASSLDPGVETQYF
CDR3nt: TGCGCCAGCAGCTTGGATCCGGGTGTGGAGACCCAGTACTTC
d_gene: NA
v_gene: TRBV5-1
abundance: NA
j_gene: TRBJ2-5

CDR3aa: CASSVSPGDTEAFF
CDR3nt: TGTGCCAGCAGCGTATCGCCAGGGGACACTGAAGCTTTCTTT
d_gene: NA
v_gene: TRBV9
abundance: NA
j_gene: TRBJ1-1

CDR3aa: CASSLARGNTEAFF
CDR3nt: TGTGCCAGCAGCTTAGCCAGAGGGAACACTGAAGCTTTCTTT
d_gene: NA
v_gene: TRBV7-2
abundance: NA
j_gene: TRBJ1-1

CDR3aa: CASRLTPPGGDGYTF
CDR3nt: TGCGCCAGCAGACTTACTCCCCCCGGGGGGGATGGCTACACCTTC
d_gene: NA
v_gene: TRBV5-1
abundance: NA
j_gene: TRBJ1-2